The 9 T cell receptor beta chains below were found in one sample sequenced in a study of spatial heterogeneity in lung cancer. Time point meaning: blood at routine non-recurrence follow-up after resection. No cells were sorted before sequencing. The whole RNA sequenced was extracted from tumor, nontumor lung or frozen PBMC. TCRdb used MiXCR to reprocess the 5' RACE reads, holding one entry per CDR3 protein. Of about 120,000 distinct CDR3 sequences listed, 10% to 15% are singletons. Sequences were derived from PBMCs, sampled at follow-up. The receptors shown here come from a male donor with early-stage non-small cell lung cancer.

CDR3 bases: TGTGCCAGCAGCTTTGGGCTAGCGAATATCGAGACCCAGTACTTC. Its translation: CASSFGLANIETQYF. V usage is TRBV5-5 and J usage is TRBJ2-5, with D perhaps TRBD2 (6 bases). CDR1 and CDR2 (germline): SGHKS, YYEKEE (reference sequence). V was clipped by 2 bases and J by 5 bases, with 16 bases between them. The CDR3 sequence is 15 residues long.

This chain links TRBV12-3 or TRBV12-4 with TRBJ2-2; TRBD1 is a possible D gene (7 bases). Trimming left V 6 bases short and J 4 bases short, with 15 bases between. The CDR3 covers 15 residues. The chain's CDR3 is CASRAGGLSTGELFF. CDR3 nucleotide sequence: TGTGCCAGCAGGGCAGGGGGGCTGTCCACCGGGGAGCTGTTTTTT.

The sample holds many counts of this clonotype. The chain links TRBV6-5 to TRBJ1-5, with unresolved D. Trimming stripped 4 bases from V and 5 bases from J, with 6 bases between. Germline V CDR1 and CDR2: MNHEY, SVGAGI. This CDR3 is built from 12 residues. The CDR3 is CASSSPYQPQHF. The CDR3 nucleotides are TGTGCCAGCAGTTCCCCATATCAGCCCCAGCATTTT.

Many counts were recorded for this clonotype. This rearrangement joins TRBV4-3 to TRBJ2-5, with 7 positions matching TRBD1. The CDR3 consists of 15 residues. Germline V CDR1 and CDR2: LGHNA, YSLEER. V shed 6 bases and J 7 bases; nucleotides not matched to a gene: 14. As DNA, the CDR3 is TGCGCCAGCAGTTTTGACCGGGACAGAGGGGCGACCCAGTACTTC. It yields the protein CASSFDRDRGATQYF.

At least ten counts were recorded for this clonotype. The CDR3 bases are TGCGCCAGCAAAGGGCAGCCACAAGAGACCCAGTACTTC. It is translated as CASKGQPQETQYF. The chain joins TRBV10-2 to TRBJ2-5, with D unclear. Trimming removed 7 bases at V and 2 bases at J, with 11 bases between. The CDR3 runs 13 residues. The germline gives CDR1 WSHSY, CDR2 SAAADI.

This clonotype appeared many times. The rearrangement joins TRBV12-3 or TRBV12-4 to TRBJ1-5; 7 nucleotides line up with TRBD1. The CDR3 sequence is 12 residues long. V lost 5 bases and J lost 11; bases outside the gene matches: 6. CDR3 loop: CASSLGQVAQHF. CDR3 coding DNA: TGTGCCAGCAGTCTTGGACAGGTGGCCCAGCATTTT.

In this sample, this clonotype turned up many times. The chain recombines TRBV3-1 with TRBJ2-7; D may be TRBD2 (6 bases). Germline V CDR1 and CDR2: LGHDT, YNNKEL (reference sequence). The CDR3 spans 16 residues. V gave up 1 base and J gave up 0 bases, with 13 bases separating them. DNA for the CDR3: TGTGCCAGCAGCCAAGGGTCGGGACTGAGCTCCTACGAGCAGTACTTC. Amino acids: CASSQGSGLSSYEQYF.

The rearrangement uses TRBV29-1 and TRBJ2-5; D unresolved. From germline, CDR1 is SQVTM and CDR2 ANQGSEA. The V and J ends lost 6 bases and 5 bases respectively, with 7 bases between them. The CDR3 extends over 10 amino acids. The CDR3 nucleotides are TGCAGCGTCTATGGGGAGACCCAGTACTTC. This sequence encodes CSVYGETQYF. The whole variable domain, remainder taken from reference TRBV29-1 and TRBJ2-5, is SAVISQKPSRDICQRGTSLTIQCQVDSQVTMMFWYRQQPGQSLTLIATANQGSEATYESGFVIDKFPISRPNLTFSTLTVSNMSPEDSSIYLCSVYGETQYFGPGTRLLVL.

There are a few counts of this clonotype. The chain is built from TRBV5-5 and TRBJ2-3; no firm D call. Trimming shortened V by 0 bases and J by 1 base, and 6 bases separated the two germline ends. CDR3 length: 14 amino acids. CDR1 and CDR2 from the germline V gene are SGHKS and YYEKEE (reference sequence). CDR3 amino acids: CASSLGSRTDTQYF. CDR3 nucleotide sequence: TGTGCCAGCAGCTTGGGGTCCCGCACAGATACGCAGTATTTT.